The T cell receptor beta chain under discussion was sequenced for a study of blood T cell repertoires in COVID-19. Study background: The cDNA or gDNA used as material had been derived from T cells, B-cell-depleted T cells, or PBMCs.

Clones were read by immunoSEQ multiplex PCR, and TCRdb kept only the in-frame ones, dropping some. Among 250,000 to 300,000 clones, 80% to 85% were seen once, and the ten largest hold 5%. This CDR3 comprises 16 residues. Germline V gives CDR1 PRHDT, CDR2 FYEKMQ (reference sequence). V was pared by 5 bases and J by 4 bases, with 10 bases of the junction left unmatched. The source is a man aged 40-50 years who had been exposed to COVID-19. V usage is TRBV13 and J usage is TRBJ2-2; 7 nucleotides agree with TRBD1. The sequencing sample was made of PBMCs or T cells enriched from blood (not recorded which). As DNA, the CDR3 is TGTGCCAGCAGCCCCACTGAGGGGGCTCGCACCGGGGAGCTGTTTTTT. This sequence encodes CASSPTEGARTGELFF.